A selection of T cell receptor beta chains follows, all from one sample in a study of blood T cell repertoires in COVID-19. Some clones are missing from TCRdb's copy, which holds only in-frame ones; the method was immunoSEQ multiplex PCR. The table includes 160,000 or so clones, about 86% detected once. The sequencing input was peripheral blood. The receptor source for this set is a woman aged 70-85 years with acute or convalescent COVID-19. CDR3s include the opening cysteine and the closing phenylalanine or tryptophan. D genes are given only for firm matches. Only part of the rows carry a size: once, few, many, or a class if the clone is expanded.

v_call	d_call	clone_size	j_call	cdr3_aa	cdr3_nt
TRBV19	NA	once	TRBJ2-2	CASSVQAPGELFF	TGTGCCAGTAGTGTTCAGGCCCCCGGGGAGCTGTTTTTT
TRBV2	TRBD1	NA	TRBJ1-1	CASRTGQGRIGAFF	TGTGCCAGCAGGACGGGACAGGGAAGAATTGGAGCTTTCTTT
TRBV30	TRBD2	NA	TRBJ2-7	CAWRTYRLARSYEQYF	TGTGCCTGGAGGACGTATCGACTAGCGAGAAGCTACGAGCAGTACTTC
TRBV7-2	TRBD1	NA	TRBJ1-6	CASSPGTAQNSPLHF	TGTGCCAGCAGCCCCGGGACAGCCCAAAATTCACCCCTCCACTTT
TRBV6-5	NA	NA	TRBJ2-7	CASAPRSQGYEQYF	TGTGCCAGCGCCCCGCGGTCCCAAGGCTACGAGCAGTACTTC
TRBV18	NA	NA	TRBJ2-5	CASSLSGGGQETQYF	TGTGCCAGCTCACTCTCCGGGGGAGGCCAAGAGACCCAGTACTTC
TRBV28	NA	NA	TRBJ2-7	CASLSFQGYEQYF	TGTGCCAGCCTTTCTTTTCAGGGTTACGAGCAGTACTTC
TRBV19	TRBD1	NA	TRBJ1-5	CASTIQGAVNQPQHF	TGTGCCAGTACCATTCAGGGGGCAGTCAATCAGCCCCAGCATTTT
TRBV11-2	NA	NA	TRBJ2-3	CASSLGPGDTQYF	TGTGCCAGCAGCTTAGGACCGGGAGATACGCAGTATTTT
TRBV4-2	NA	NA	TRBJ2-2	CASSQELQGSRELFF	TGTGCCAGCAGCCAAGAATTACAGGGTTCAAGGGAGCTGTTTTTT
TRBV7-2	NA	NA	TRBJ1-2	CASSTVSWGYTF	TGTGCCAGCAGCACGGTCTCGTGGGGCTACACCTTC
TRBV3-1/TRBV3-2	NA	NA	TRBJ2-3	CASSQGLTTDTQYF	TGTGCCAGCAGCCAAGGGCTTACCACAGATACGCAGTATTTT
TRBV6-5	NA	NA	TRBJ1-1	CASSYLGTQTEAFF	TGTGCCAGCAGTTACCTTGGGACACAAACTGAAGCTTTCTTT
TRBV9	TRBD1	NA	TRBJ2-7	CASSKQGASYEQYF	TGTGCCAGCAGTAAACAGGGGGCCTCCTACGAGCAGTACTTC
TRBV2	NA	NA	TRBJ2-1	CASTRTAWDEQFF	TGTGCCAGCACCCGGACTGCGTGGGATGAGCAGTTCTTC
TRBV29-1	NA	NA	TRBJ2-7	CSVASLGRGTYEQYF	TGCAGCGTTGCTTCTCTTGGCAGGGGAACCTACGAGCAGTACTTC
TRBV28	TRBD1	NA	TRBJ1-5	CASSLDRDSNQPQHF	TGTGCCAGCAGTTTAGACAGGGATAGCAATCAGCCCCAGCATTTT
TRBV7-2	NA	few	TRBJ1-2	CASSLGGAGYGYTF	TGTGCCAGCAGCTTAGGGGGCGCAGGGTATGGCTACACCTTC
TRBV5-1	NA	NA	TRBJ1-6	CASRIRTGNSPLHF	TGCGCCAGCCGAATTAGGACGGGGAATTCACCCCTCCACTTT
TRBV7-2	TRBD1	NA	TRBJ1-5	CASSLEARGNQPQHF	TGTGCCAGCAGCTTAGAAGCCAGGGGGAATCAGCCCCAGCATTTT
TRBV18	NA	once	TRBJ2-5	CASSPKRGMKETQYF	TGTGCCAGCTCACCAAAACGAGGGATGAAAGAGACCCAGTACTTC
TRBV30	NA	once	TRBJ1-6	CAWRVQGNSPLHF	TGTGCCTGGAGGGTACAGGGTAATTCACCCCTCCACTTT
TRBV2	NA	NA	TRBJ2-3	CASSVVTSTDTQYF	TGTGCCAGCAGTGTAGTCACCAGCACAGATACGCAGTATTTT
TRBV5-1	TRBD2	NA	TRBJ2-1	CASSYGTRGREQFF	TGCGCCAGCAGCTACGGGACTAGGGGACGTGAGCAGTTCTTC